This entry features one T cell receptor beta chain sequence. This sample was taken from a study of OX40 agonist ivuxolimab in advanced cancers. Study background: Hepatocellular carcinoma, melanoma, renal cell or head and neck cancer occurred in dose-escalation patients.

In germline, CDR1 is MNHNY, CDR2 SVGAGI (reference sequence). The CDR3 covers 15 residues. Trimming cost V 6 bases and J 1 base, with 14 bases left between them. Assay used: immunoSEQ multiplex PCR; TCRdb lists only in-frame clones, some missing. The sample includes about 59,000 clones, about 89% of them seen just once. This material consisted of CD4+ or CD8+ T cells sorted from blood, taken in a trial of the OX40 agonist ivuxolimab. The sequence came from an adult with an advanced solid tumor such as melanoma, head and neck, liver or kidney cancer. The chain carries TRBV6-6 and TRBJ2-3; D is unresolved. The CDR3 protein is CASRSAQLGTDTQYF. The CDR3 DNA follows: TGTGCCAGCAGGAGCGCCCAGTTGGGCACAGATACGCAGTATTTT.